This TCR beta chain was identified during a study of Ad26.COV2.S vaccination and SARS-CoV-2 variants (dated by TCRdb to the early 2020s). Regarding the research as a whole: Vaccine-arm donors were drawn from COV1001, a multicentre, randomized, double-blind, placebo-controlled phase I-IIa trial of Ad26.COV2.S in healthy adults. Ad26.COV2.S was administered intramuscularly at a dose of 5x10^10 or 1x10^11 viral particles, either as one shot or as two shots given 56 days apart. TCRbeta repertoire sequencing served as the tool for gauging how specific and how broad the SARS-CoV-2-reactive T cell receptors were following Ad26.COV2.S vaccination. The TCR-sequenced set comprised approximately 30 samples: about 19 Ad26.COV2.S vaccine recipients, 5 placebo recipients and 8 SARS-CoV-2 convalescent individuals. Participants in the trial were split at random into five groups of five each, receiving low-dose or high-dose Ad26.COV2.S once or twice, or else placebo on both occasions. Investigators remained blinded to trial group allocation during experiments and outcome assessment. What the authors observed across the whole study: Vaccine and placebo recipients had comparable non-spike TCR breadth, which fits with the vaccine containing only spike. Substantial breadth of spike-specific CD8+ and CD4+ T cell responses was reported after vaccination. According to the authors, total T cell responses may have been underestimated by the TCR breadth and depth analyses. Higher spike-specific TCR breadth was observed in Ad26.COV2.S recipients than in placebo recipients (P = 0.0014). The study was not powered for comparison of responses between vaccine doses or regimens.

The immunoSEQ Assay was used to sequence TCRbeta CDR3 regions. After extraction, genomic DNA underwent amplification by bias-controlled multiplex PCR, followed by high-throughput sequencing. For the original study's pipeline: To quantify the absolute abundance of each unique TCRbeta CDR3 region, sequences were collapsed and filtered. T cell fraction was estimated by normalization of TCRbeta template counts to usable DNA, with usable DNA being measured through amplification of reference genes present in all nucleated cells. Repertoire TCRs were annotated as SARS-CoV-2-specific by exact matching of V gene, CDR3 amino acid sequence and J gene to a known reactive TCR set. The reference SARS-CoV-2 TCR set was obtained from MIRA and was filtered for enrichment in COVID-19-positive ImmuneCODE repertoires, whereby public or cross-reactive TCRs were removed. Drawing on the MIRA antigens, annotated TCRs were analysed further at the level of specific ORF or position within ORF. Breadth was defined as the number of annotated unique rearrangements divided by the total number of unique productive rearrangements, and depth was defined as the summed frequency of the annotated unique rearrangements. TCR breadth was compared between groups using two-sided Wilcoxon rank-sum tests. The source is immuneACCESS, and TCRdb retained only in-frame sequences with V and J called. Part of the clones is not carried over; for the studies checked, unresolved V genes explain less than half of this, and the remainder is unexplained. V, J and clone size reflect that table, while D and trimming were determined from the DNA. This sample lists fewer than 400,000 clones; 89% were detected once. Approximately 1.9% of the sample lies in the top ten.

The treatment or condition label for this specimen denotes: about 20 received Ad26.COV2.S at low or high dose, single or two shots; several received placebo; per-sample allocation not given. For vaccine and placebo recipients, repertoires were sequenced using samples collected on day 63 after the first injection. In Cohort 1b, about two dozen adults aged 18-55 years were enrolled at a single site in Boston, USA, between 29 July and 7 August 2020. Ad26.COV2.S consisted of a replication-incompetent adenovirus type 26 vector by which a prefusion-stabilized SARS-CoV-2 spike protein from the original Wuhan strain was expressed. The CDR3 holds 15 amino acids from the cysteine to the phenylalanine. The read is trimmed to its CDR3 DNA, 45 bases read in frame from base 1. Trimming accounts for 3 bases at V and 7 bases at J, while the number of junction bases matched to no gene is 4. As encoded in the germline V gene, CDR1 is LGHNA while CDR2 is YNFKEQ.

With regard to this clone: Its antigen is currently not known. No base quality values were provided; no much bigger clone lies one nucleotide off.

The origin of this receptor is a person aged 18-65 years who received the Ad26.COV2.S COVID-19 vaccine or a placebo. The chain joins TRBV4-2 to TRBJ1-4; 11 bases in between match TRBD1. The starting material was peripheral blood, obtained in a trial of Ad26.COV2.S vaccine versus placebo. The DNA sequence is given as TGTGCCAGCAGCCATCCGGGACAGGGGGGTGAAAAACTGTTTTTT. This encodes CASSHPGQGGEKLFF.